Sequencing of this TCR beta chain was carried out in a study of T cell clonotyping in hematopoietic cell transplantation. As for this clone: Its antigen is still unknown.

Profiled with immunoSEQ multiplex PCR; TCRdb holds only in-frame clones, not every one. The sample contains 5,500 to 7,000 clones, 75% to 85% of which appear only once. CDR1 is SNHLY and CDR2 is FYNNEI in the germline V gene. This CDR3 spans 12 amino acids. Trimming removed 4 bases from V and 7 bases from J, with 10 bases in between. Findings and limits, study-wide: At the given depth, recipient repertoires were over 95% de novo clonotypes. Recipient TCR diversity dropped after transplant; expanded clonotypes rose from day 30 to 180.

The chain employs TRBV2 and TRBJ1-2; TRBD1 might be the D (6 bases). This TCR derives from a male patient aged 65-79 years who had an allogeneic stem cell transplant from an unrelated donor, so T cells may come from the graft donor. Some clones in this sample may be carry-over from other donors' samples. Source: peripheral blood mononuclear cells, taken 180 days after allogeneic stem cell transplant. The CDR3 loop reads CASSVGGTGYTF. CDR3 DNA: TGTGCCAGCAGTGTAGGGGGGACTGGCTACACCTTC.